A selection of T cell receptor beta chains follows, all from one sample in a study of blood T cell repertoires in COVID-19. Some clones are missing from TCRdb's copy, which holds only in-frame ones; the method was immunoSEQ multiplex PCR. The sample holds approximately 290,000 clones, 75% to 90% seen once. Sequencing was done on a sample of peripheral blood. Source of these receptors: a man younger than 35 with active or convalescent COVID-19. CDR3s include the opening cysteine and the closing phenylalanine or tryptophan.

v_gene,j_gene,CDR3aa
TRBV7-8,TRBJ1-1,CASSLAGGEAFF
TRBV15,TRBJ1-6,CATSGRQGSYNSPLHF
TRBV28,TRBJ2-7,CASSSDRTYEQYF
TRBV5-4,TRBJ2-7,CASSGRAGGRMYEQYF
TRBV7-2,TRBJ2-2,CAKPIAGGRTGELFF
TRBV6-4,TRBJ1-1,CAGGGPNTEAFF
TRBV28,TRBJ1-1,CASSAPGGRNTEAFF
TRBV2,TRBJ1-5,CASSEGQIQPQHF
TRBV11-2,TRBJ2-4,CASSAGRAGGIQYF
TRBV6-5,TRBJ1-1,CASSYQGITEAFF
TRBV15,TRBJ1-5,CATSRDKQPQHF
TRBV7-9,TRBJ1-2,CASSLKSGNYGYTF
TRBV21-1,TRBJ2-3,CASSALASTDTQYF
TRBV10-2,TRBJ1-5,CASSGGGYSNQPQHF
TRBV4-1,TRBJ2-5,CASSQGSTQYF
TRBV19,TRBJ1-2,CASSSLGGGHGYTF
TRBV28,TRBJ2-7,CASSLPSSPPYEQYF
TRBV5-6,TRBJ2-1,CATSPGLATTRPGNEQFF
TRBV6-5,TRBJ2-5,CASSYQGLAGAETQYF
TRBV4-1,TRBJ1-2,CASSQDEGHRNGYTF
TRBV19,TRBJ1-6,CASSIDQRSQGDSPLHF
TRBV5-1,TRBJ2-5,CASSSGAEKETQYF
TRBV12-3/TRBV12-4,TRBJ1-2,CASSSALTLGYTF
TRBV15,TRBJ2-4,CATSTGVNIQYF
TRBV11-2,TRBJ2-7,CASSFGLGSYEQYF
TRBV6-5,TRBJ1-1,CASSYSLGRDTEAFF
TRBV4-3,TRBJ2-1,CASSLAGGREQFF
TRBV4-3,TRBJ1-4,CASSQDGGYEKLFF
TRBV7-2,TRBJ2-2,CASSPFRGSGTGELFF
TRBV28,TRBJ2-5,CASSSQVATQYF
TRBV3-1/TRBV3-2,TRBJ1-2,CASSLWTGVYGYTF
TRBV9,TRBJ1-4,CASSPRPSGTNEKLFF
TRBV9,TRBJ2-7,CASSVDGGGGFGYEQYF
TRBV7-7,TRBJ2-7,CASSQGTGNSYEQYF
TRBV9,TRBJ2-1,CASSVRVGQGSNEQFF
TRBV7-9,TRBJ2-6,CASSQTGSGANVLTF
TRBV6-1,TRBJ2-7,CASSEALALQGKEQYF
TRBV5-1,TRBJ2-1,CASTQLITGGENEQFF
TRBV25-1,TRBJ1-1,CASSGSQGHTEAFF
TRBV2,TRBJ2-1,CASTSLGESYNEQFF
TRBV7-9,TRBJ2-7,CASSFGLAGGPYEQYF